This TCR beta chain was identified in a study of cytomegalovirus exposure and HLA in healthy donors. Healthy donors of bone marrow made up the group. Points from the study as a whole: With further analysis later on, most CMV-associated TCR beta chains appeared HLA-restricted. After further analysis at a later stage, 16,951 TCR beta sequences were associated with HLA alleles at 0.05 false discovery rate.

In this sample, this clone turned up once. What it recognizes is unknown. 60 Vbeta and 13 Jbeta primers were used in PCR. Generated by immunoSEQ multiplex PCR, the TCRdb table keeps only in-frame clones and is missing some. This sample carries about 130,000 clones, roughly three quarters of them seen once, and the ten largest clones take 2% to 2.5%. This CDR3 has 14 residues. V was trimmed by 6 bases and J by 4 bases, leaving 15 bases between them. Germline CDR1 reads LNHDA; CDR2 reads SQIVND (reference sequence). This chain links TRBV19 with TRBJ2-5; D may be TRBD2 (5 bases). The clonotype originates from a man aged 25 to 40 in good health and CMV-seronegative. The sample taken for sequencing was PBMCs. CDR3 in DNA: TGTGCCAGTAGCCTCTTGGGGAGATCAGAGACCCAGTACTTC. The encoded protein is CASSLLGRSETQYF.